This TCR beta chain was obtained from a study of technical replicates of blood from several donors. Germline V lookup: CDR1 SGHTA, CDR2 FQGNSA. CDR3 length: 15 residues. V lost 2 bases and J lost 0; bases outside the gene matches: 3. Repertoires were generated with immunoSEQ multiplex PCR, while TCRdb's copy carries only in-frame clones and drops some. The sample holds roughly 45,000 clones; 92% are singletons and the top ten take 3% to 4%. The chain employs TRBV7-2 and TRBJ1-1; 7 bases fit TRBD1. The clonotype comes from a human donor in good health. Some clones in this sample may be carry-over from other donors' samples. Sequencing input: PBMCs. DNA of the CDR3: TGTGCCAGCAGCTTACAGGGGGACTTGAACACTGAAGCTTTCTTT. Residues: CASSLQGDLNTEAFF.